This T cell receptor beta chain was identified in a study of blood T cell repertoires in COVID-19. As for the study in general: PBMCs, B-cell-depleted T cells, or T cells were the source of the cDNA or gDNA that made up the material.

The CDR3 length is 13 residues. Germline loops: CDR1 SGHRS, CDR2 YFSETQ. V dropped 4 bases and J dropped 9; count of bases not matched to a gene: 5. In the original analysis: The assay estimated nucleated cells by amplifying reference gene primers. The table came from immunoSEQ multiplex PCR; TCRdb's copy has only in-frame clones and leaves some out. V, J and clone size are taken as reported in that table, and D and trimming were inferred from the DNA itself. The sample comprises 71,000 or so clones, roughly nine tenths of which are singletons, and over 15% rests with the top ten. The gene calls are TRBV5-1 and TRBJ1-5; 9 nucleotides line up with TRBD1. The sequenced sample consisted of peripheral blood. The sequence was collected from a man older than 75 in a cohort sampled during active COVID-19. The CDR3 bases are TGCGCCAGCAGCGTGGGACAGGGTTTGCCCCAGCATTTT. Its translation: CASSVGQGLPQHF.